A selection of T cell receptor beta chains follows, all from one sample in a study of control samples from healthy donors and cancer patients. Clones were sequenced by immunoSEQ multiplex PCR, and TCRdb holds only the in-frame ones, with some missing. This table has about 130,000 clones, just under 95% appearing once. Specimen: PBMCs. Receptors were obtained from a man between 60 and 75 years old with colorectal cancer. CDR3s include the opening cysteine and the closing phenylalanine or tryptophan. Fields, in order: V gene, CDR3 protein.

V: TRBV4-1
CDR3: CASSQTVRGEKTQYF

V: TRBV30
CDR3: CAWTRRDYEQYF

V: TRBV6-2/TRBV6-3
CDR3: CASIPGGEGRNEQFF

V: TRBV29-1
CDR3: CSVVKSSNYGYTF

V: TRBV7-2
CDR3: CASSLDPGAKFTGELFF

V: TRBV19
CDR3: CASSSPRQSYEQYF

V: TRBV7-6
CDR3: CASSRRGGGDTQYF

V: TRBV15
CDR3: CATSGRGTEAFF

V: TRBV29-1
CDR3: CSVRVNTEAFF

V: TRBV19
CDR3: CASSPRDRQRNIQYF

V: TRBV5-1
CDR3: CASSLDGQNIQYF

V: TRBV18
CDR3: CASSPLGAQGTEAFF

V: TRBV7-2
CDR3: CASSPQSGASTEAFF

V: TRBV6-5
CDR3: CASSYTTGENGYTF

V: TRBV6-5
CDR3: CASIPGQSGNTIYF

V: TRBV25-1
CDR3: CASSGYREVEDGYTF

V: TRBV10-3
CDR3: CAISARTSQETQYF

V: TRBV9
CDR3: CASSVGGISGNTIYF

V: TRBV7-2
CDR3: CASSLVGGSYEQYF

V: TRBV13
CDR3: CASRRDRPNTGELFF

V: TRBV11-2
CDR3: CASSLVSVGYNRELFF

V: TRBV6-5
CDR3: CASSTRDKAFF

V: TRBV3-1/TRBV3-2
CDR3: CASSQEVIWSGPYRTGELFF

V: TRBV3-1/TRBV3-2
CDR3: CASSRFSGGDTDTQYF

V: TRBV12-3/TRBV12-4
CDR3: CASTWGLNYEQYF

V: TRBV4-1
CDR3: CASSQGDRDRKTQYF

V: TRBV11-2
CDR3: CASSLDYGTDYEQYF

V: TRBV3-1/TRBV3-2
CDR3: CASSQDQTGGVGYTF

V: TRBV6-1
CDR3: CASSEGPGDLTFF

V: TRBV11-3
CDR3: CASSPRDSPYNEQFF

V: TRBV10-3
CDR3: CAISELVLGSEQYF

V: TRBV27
CDR3: CASSLTRGARGSQYF

V: TRBV19
CDR3: CASSIVQGAGELFF

V: TRBV6-2/TRBV6-3
CDR3: CASSKTQGAPRPEQYF

V: TRBV6-5
CDR3: CASSYSGTGGSPLHF

V: TRBV18
CDR3: CASSPRLAGGRPYEQYF

V: TRBV6-5
CDR3: CASSYTDSLSGNTIYF

V: TRBV19
CDR3: CASSIGDRASTEAFF

V: TRBV6-2/TRBV6-3
CDR3: CASSYSFPSSYNSPLHF

V: TRBV7-4
CDR3: CASSLSGDNEQFF

V: TRBV9
CDR3: CASSVTSGGARGELFF

V: TRBV11-2
CDR3: CASSYPLDPGLFF

V: TRBV7-9
CDR3: CASREGQPSYGYTF

V: TRBV7-2
CDR3: CASSLGGGSQPQHF

V: TRBV5-1
CDR3: CASSPTGGEDSLEQYF

V: TRBV10-3
CDR3: CAISGQDRAFNYGYTF

V: TRBV19
CDR3: CASSILSGGYTGELFF

V: TRBV30
CDR3: CATSGGTTYNEQFF

V: TRBV3-1/TRBV3-2
CDR3: CASSQGDRSAEAFF

V: TRBV24-1
CDR3: CATSDSDRDGYTF

V: TRBV27
CDR3: CASSLFEGGSWRGYTF

V: TRBV30
CDR3: CAWALNTFGGYTF